Below are 5 T cell receptor beta chains sequenced from a single sample in a study of Graves' ophthalmopathy and Graves' hyperthyroidism. Researchers took RNA transcripts and amplified TCR beta CDR3 regions from them. HTBI primers primed a first-round RT-PCR, and a second-round multiplex PCR followed. TCRdb ran MiXCR on the multiplex PCR reads and lists one entry per CDR3 protein. The sample has about 400,000 distinct CDR3 sequences, 15% to 20% seen once; the top ten hold 1.6%. The material sequenced was peripheral blood. These receptors were collected from a woman younger than 35 with Graves' ophthalmopathy.

The table lists this clonotype with many counts. The CDR3 DNA sequence: TGCGCCAGCAGCCAAGTGGGGACTAAGCGGGACTACGAGCAGTACTTC. Residues: CASSQVGTKRDYEQYF. The chain recombines TRBV4-1 with TRBJ2-7, with 7 bases identical to TRBD2. This CDR3 has 16 amino acids. Trimming at V came to 1 base and at J to 3 bases, leaving 9 bases not matched to a gene. In germline, CDR1 is MGHRA, CDR2 YSYEKL.

This clonotype appeared many times. CDR3 nucleotide sequence: TGTGCCAGCAGTTACTTCGGCGGGGGCGCGGATAATTCACCCCTCCACTTT. Residues: CASSYFGGGADNSPLHF. This chain links TRBV6-5 with TRBJ1-6; D might be TRBD1 (6 bases). The V gene lost 1 base and the J gene lost 5 bases, with 15 bases spanning the gap. The germline V gene encodes CDR1 MNHEY and CDR2 SVGAGI. CDR3 length: 17 amino acids.

There are many counts of this clonotype. The V gene is TRBV7-9, the J gene TRBJ1-1, with TRBD1 matching over 7 bases. Losses at the gene ends were 1 base for V and 1 base for J; bases not matched to a gene: 6. CDR1 is SEHNR and CDR2 is FQNEAQ in the germline V gene (reference sequence). The CDR3 is made up of 16 amino acids. CDR3 nucleotide sequence: TGTGCCAGCAGCTTAGTAGGGGGCGGGCGGAACACTGAAGCTTTCTTT. Its protein is CASSLVGGGRNTEAFF.

Ten or more counts support this clonotype. The junction differs from germline at one of its ends, possibly a read error. The CDR3 is CAGSLGQGGWMTEAFF. As DNA, the CDR3 is TGTGCCGGCAGCCTCGGACAGGGAGGTTGGATGACTGAAGCTTTCTTT. The chain joins TRBV11-2 to TRBJ1-1; 8 nucleotides match TRBD1. The CDR3 has 16 residues. CDR1 and CDR2 from the germline V gene are SGHAT and FQNNGV.

In its sample, this clonotype was seen many times. This chain connects TRBV6-2 or TRBV6-3 to TRBJ1-5; 8 bases map to TRBD1. This CDR3 has 15 amino acids. CDR1 is MNHEY, CDR2 SVGEGT, per germline. Unmatched junction bases numbered 13, after V lost 8 bases and J lost 7 bases. The CDR3 DNA follows: TGTGCCAGCTTAAAAGACAGGGGAACTGGACAGCCCCAGCATTTT. The encoded protein is CASLKDRGTGQPQHF.